This T cell receptor (beta chain) emerged from a study of blood T cell repertoires in COVID-19. Study context: COVID-19 samples collected from the United States, Italy and Spain covered acute and convalescent phases. PBMCs, B-cell-depleted T cells, or T cells provided the cDNA or gDNA that made up the material.

CDR1 is MDHEN, CDR2 SYDVKM, per germline. Deletions cut 2 bases from V and 2 bases from J, with 6 bases between. CDR3 size: 13 residues. Sequencing used immunoSEQ multiplex PCR; TCRdb keeps in-frame clones, though not all of them. The table lists about 160,000 clones, approximately 95% of them singletons. V and J are TRBV28 and TRBJ1-2; no clear D gene. Specimen: peripheral blood. The TCR originated in a woman in her 50s with acute or convalescent COVID-19. The CDR3 sequence: CASSLPLNYGYTF. The CDR3 coding sequence is TGTGCCAGCAGTTTACCCCTCAACTATGGCTACACCTTC.